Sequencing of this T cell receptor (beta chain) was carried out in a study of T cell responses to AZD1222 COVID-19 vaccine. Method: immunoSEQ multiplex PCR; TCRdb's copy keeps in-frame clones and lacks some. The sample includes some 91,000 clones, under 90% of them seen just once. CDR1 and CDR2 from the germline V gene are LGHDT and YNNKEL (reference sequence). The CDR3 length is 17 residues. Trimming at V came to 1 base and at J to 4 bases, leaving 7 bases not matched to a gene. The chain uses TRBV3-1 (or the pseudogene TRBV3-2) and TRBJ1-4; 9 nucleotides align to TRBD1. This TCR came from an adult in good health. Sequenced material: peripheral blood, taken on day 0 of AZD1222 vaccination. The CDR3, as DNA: TGTGCCAGCAGCCAAGTCCCGGGACAGGGCCTTAATGAAAAACTGTTTTTT. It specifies CASSQVPGQGLNEKLFF.